What follows describes a single TCR beta chain. Its antigen is unidentified. A clone one base away is much larger, so this may be a read error. This entry comes from a study of blood T cells in healthy people across ages. General study findings and limits: Roughly linearly, TCR beta diversity per million T cells fell as age increased.

With 0 bases clipped from V and 11 bases from J, the junction kept 16 bases outside the gene matches. From germline, CDR1 is MNHNS and CDR2 SASEGT. The CDR3 has 17 residues. Together with a sample-barcoded 5' primer, a J-beta primer mix was included in a second PCR lasting 7 to 11 cycles. Each CDR3 protein is one row after TCRdb ran MiXCR on the 5' RACE reads. The sample comprises hundreds of thousands of distinct CDR3 sequences, roughly two fifths of which are singletons, and 20% to 25% rests with the top ten. The clonotype originates from a woman between 55 and 75 years old in good health. The sample was blood. V and J are TRBV6-1 and TRBJ2-5, with 9 bases matching TRBD1. The CDR3 loop reads CASSEAAGQGVDNEQYF. DNA for the CDR3: TGTGCCAGCAGTGAAGCGGCGGGACAGGGTGTGGACAATGAGCAGTACTTC.